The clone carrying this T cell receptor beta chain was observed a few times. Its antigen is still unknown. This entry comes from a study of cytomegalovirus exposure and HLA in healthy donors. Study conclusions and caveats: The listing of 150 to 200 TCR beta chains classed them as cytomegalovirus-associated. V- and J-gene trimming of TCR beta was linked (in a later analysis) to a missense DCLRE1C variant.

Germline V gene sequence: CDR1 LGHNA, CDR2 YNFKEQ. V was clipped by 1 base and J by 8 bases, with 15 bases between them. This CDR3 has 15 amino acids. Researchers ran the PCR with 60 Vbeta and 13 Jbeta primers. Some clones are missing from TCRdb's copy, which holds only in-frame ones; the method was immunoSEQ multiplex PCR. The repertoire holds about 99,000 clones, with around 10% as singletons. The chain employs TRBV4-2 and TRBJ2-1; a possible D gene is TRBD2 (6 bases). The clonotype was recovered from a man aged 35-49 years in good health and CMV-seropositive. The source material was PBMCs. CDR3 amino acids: CASSQVSSARHEQFF. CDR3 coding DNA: TGTGCCAGCAGCCAAGTTTCTAGCGCCCGCCATGAGCAGTTCTTC.